This entry lists 9 T cell receptor beta chains sequenced from one sample in a study of identical twins. TCRdb re-called the 5' RACE reads with MiXCR, one entry per CDR3 protein. The data hold roughly 230,000 distinct CDR3 sequences, with about 8.3% observed a single time. Separately, the same data were catalogued under a study of yellow fever vaccine responses in identical twins.

The source material was CD8+ T cells sorted from blood. These receptors came from a woman aged 18-35 years in good health.

At least ten counts were recorded for this clonotype. J is TRBJ2-7 and V is TRBV29-1; maybe TRBD2 (5 bases). The length of the CDR3 is 14 residues. Germline V CDR1 and CDR2: SQVTM, ANQGSEA. V gave up 1 base and J gave up 3 bases, with 13 bases separating them. The CDR3 reads CSVEGSGSFYEQYF. The CDR3 coding sequence is TGCAGCGTTGAAGGGAGCGGTTCTTTCTACGAGCAGTACTTC.

This clonotype was counted only a few times. The chain employs TRBV28 and TRBJ1-3; D is unresolved. The CDR3 is 15 amino acids. Germline V lookup: CDR1 MDHEN, CDR2 SYDVKM. V was trimmed by 2 bases and J by 0 bases, leaving 8 bases between them. In DNA form, the CDR3 reads TGTGCCAGCAGTTTAGGAAGAGCCTCTGGAAACACCATATATTTT. It is translated as CASSLGRASGNTIYF.

Ten or more counts support this clonotype. The V gene is TRBV2, the J gene TRBJ2-7; TRBD2 matches at 8 bases. Germline CDR1 and CDR2: SNHLY and FYNNEI. The CDR3 length is 15 residues. With V trimmed by 7 bases and J by 0 bases, 8 bases remained unmatched. The CDR3 is CASINRREGSYEQYF. The CDR3 DNA reads TGTGCCAGCATCAACCGCCGGGAGGGCTCCTACGAGCAGTACTTC.

The chain recombines TRBV19 with TRBJ1-1, with D possibly matching TRBD1 (5 bases). CDR1 LNHDA and CDR2 SQIVND come from the germline V gene (reference sequence). The CDR3 consists of 12 residues. CDR3 DNA sequence: TGTGCTGCGGGACTCCTGAACACTGAAGCTTTCTTT. It codes for CAAGLLNTEAFF.

This clonotype was seen ten or more times. V and J are TRBV27 and TRBJ2-1, with 7 bases that match TRBD2. The CDR3 spans 13 residues. Germline V gene sequence: CDR1 MNHEY, CDR2 SMNVEV (reference sequence). The trim removed 2 bases at V and 5 bases at J, leaving 0 bases unmatched. This CDR3 is CASSLLADNEQFF. The CDR3 bases are TGTGCCAGCAGTTTACTAGCGGACAATGAGCAGTTCTTC.

The chain joins TRBV2 to TRBJ2-1; 7 nucleotides align to TRBD2. From germline, CDR1 is SNHLY and CDR2 FYNNEI. With V trimmed by 3 bases and J by 0 bases, 8 bases remained unmatched. The CDR3 extends over 17 amino acids. The CDR3 DNA reads TGTGCCAGCAGTGACACCACTGGCGGGAGCTCCTACAATGAGCAGTTCTTC. Translated: CASSDTTGGSSYNEQFF.

There are many counts of this clonotype. The chain employs TRBV6-2 or TRBV6-3 and TRBJ2-2; D possibly corresponds to TRBD2 (5 bases). Germline CDR1 MNHEY, CDR2 SVGEGT. The CDR3 is 14 residues long. V dropped 5 bases and J dropped 3 bases, with 10 bases sitting between them. CDR3 coding DNA: TGTGCCAGCAGTCTATACGGGGACACCGGGGAGCTGTTTTTT. It yields the protein CASSLYGDTGELFF.

At least ten counts were recorded for this clonotype. The V call is TRBV6-4, the J call TRBJ1-1; D uncertain. Trimming removed 6 bases at V and 1 base at J, with 15 bases between. Germline V lookup: CDR1 MRHNA, CDR2 SNTAGT. The CDR3 spans 15 residues. In DNA, the CDR3 is TGTGCCAGCAGACCTTTCAGCACCACGAACACTGAAGCTTTCTTT. Translated: CASRPFSTTNTEAFF.

This rearrangement joins TRBV4-1 to TRBJ2-5, with D possibly matching TRBD2 (6 bases). This CDR3 is built from 14 residues. V gave up 1 base and J gave up 4 bases, with 10 bases separating them. Per the germline V gene, CDR1 is MGHRA and CDR2 is YSYEKL. The CDR3 loop is CASSQGPGGETQYF. CDR3 in DNA: TGCGCCAGCAGCCAAGGGCCCGGGGGAGAGACCCAGTACTTC.